This TCR beta chain emerged from a study of low-dose radiotherapy and immunotherapy resistance in tumors. The time point is: after trial treatment. Treatment defined: LDRT plus nivolumab, ipilimumab, low-dose cyclophosphamide and aspirin (RACIN trial). Each donor was administered nivolumab, ipilimumab, aspirin, low-dose cyclophosphamide and low-dose radiotherapy. At least ten counts were recorded for this clonotype. There are 14 residues in the CDR3. Germline trimming cut 2 bases from V and 9 bases from J; bases unmatched to any gene: 5. Primers used for first-strand cDNA, a TRAV- and TRBV-specific set, covered both alpha and beta chains. The PCR that amplified TCRs ran for around 20 cycles, relying on a constant-region primer and a V-primer adapter. TCRdb used MiXCR to reprocess the reads, holding one entry per CDR3 protein. The sample includes 85,000 to 95,000 distinct CDR3 sequences, 20% to 25% seen only once; the top ten take around 13%.

The chain carries TRBV12-3 or TRBV12-4 and TRBJ1-5; TRBD1 aligns across 9 bases. The clonotype comes from a female donor with ovarian cancer. The sample consisted of PBMCs, taken after low-dose radiotherapy plus immunotherapy. CDR3 in DNA: TGTGCCAGCAGTTTAAACAGGGGGCTGGGGCCCCAGCATTTT. As protein: CASSLNRGLGPQHF.